Listed below are T cell receptor beta chains from one sample, sequenced in a study of regulatory T cells in long-lasting Graves disease. Via MiXCR, TCRdb re-called the multiplex PCR reads, giving one row per CDR3 protein. The sample records 300,000 to 350,000 distinct CDR3 sequences, less than 20% being singletons. Here the sequenced sample was peripheral blood mononuclear cells (PBMCs), taken when the disease was refractory, from a patient treated with antithyroid drugs. The receptors were gathered from a female donor with Graves disease. The CDR3 runs from the conserved cysteine through the conserved F or W. D genes are given only for firm matches. The size field is filled for only some rows; it gives once, few, many or a size class.

D: NA
J: TRBJ2-7
V: TRBV20-1
size: NA
DNA: TGCAGTGCTAGCCCCCAGACTAGTGGGCCCTACGAGCAGTACTTC
CDR3: CSASPQTSGPYEQYF

D: NA
J: TRBJ2-7
V: TRBV10-1
size: NA
DNA: TGCGCCAGCAGTGAGACTCCCGAAGGGGCAGGACATGAGCAGTACTTC
CDR3: CASSETPEGAGHEQYF

D: NA
J: TRBJ2-7
V: TRBV5-1
size: many
DNA: TGTGCCAGCAGCCTTGGGACGGGAAGCTCCTACGAGCAGTACTTC
CDR3: CASSLGTGSSYEQYF

D: NA
J: TRBJ1-6
V: TRBV7-2
size: many
DNA: TGTGCCAGCGCAGGGGACAATTCACCCCTCCACTTT
CDR3: CASAGDNSPLHF

D: NA
J: TRBJ1-2
V: TRBV5-5
size: NA
DNA: TGTGCCAGCAGCTTGGGTGCCAGACAGTACCTTAGCTATGGCTACACCTTC
CDR3: CASSLGARQYLSYGYTF

D: NA
J: TRBJ2-7
V: TRBV7-2
size: many
DNA: TGTGCCAGCAGCATCAAAAACGAGCAGTACTTC
CDR3: CASSIKNEQYF

D: TRBD1
J: TRBJ1-2
V: TRBV19
size: few
DNA: TGTGCCAGTAGTACTCTTGACAGGGGGCATGGCTACACCTTC
CDR3: CASSTLDRGHGYTF

D: NA
J: TRBJ2-1
V: TRBV11-2
size: NA
DNA: TGTGCCAGCAGCTTAAGGTCGGCGGGGAGCTCCTACAATGAGCAGTTCTTC
CDR3: CASSLRSAGSSYNEQFF

D: TRBD1
J: TRBJ2-2
V: TRBV11-2
size: many
DNA: TGTGCCAGCAGCACAGGGGTTGGGGAGCTGTTTTTT
CDR3: CASSTGVGELFF

D: TRBD2
J: TRBJ2-7
V: TRBV6-1
size: many
DNA: TGTGCCAGCAGACTACACCGACGGCGGGAGTCCTTCCTCACCTACGAGCAGTACTTC
CDR3: CASRLHRRRESFLTYEQYF

D: NA
J: TRBJ1-5
V: TRBV28
size: NA
DNA: TGTGCCAGCAGTTTCCCCCTACTCAGCAATCAGCCCCAGCATTTT
CDR3: CASSFPLLSNQPQHF

D: TRBD2
J: TRBJ2-2
V: TRBV7-2
size: many
DNA: TGTGCCAGCAGCTTATTACCGGGACTAGCGGGGGCCTCAATAACGAACACCGGGGAGCTGTTTTTT
CDR3: CASSLLPGLAGASITNTGELFF

D: TRBD1
J: TRBJ1-2
V: TRBV27
size: many
DNA: TGTGCCAGCAGTCCCTCGACAGGGGTATCGGCTGGCTACACCTTC
CDR3: CASSPSTGVSAGYTF

D: NA
J: TRBJ1-5
V: TRBV20-1
size: NA
DNA: TGCAGTGCCCAGGACAATCAGCCCCAGCATTTT
CDR3: CSAQDNQPQHF

D: NA
J: TRBJ1-2
V: TRBV3-1
size: many
DNA: TGTGCCAGCAGCCAATCAGTCCTTGGCTACACCTTC
CDR3: CASSQSVLGYTF

D: NA
J: TRBJ2-5
V: TRBV6-1
size: NA
DNA: TGTGCCAGCAGAAGGACTGTCGAGACCCAGTACTTC
CDR3: CASRRTVETQYF

D: TRBD1
J: TRBJ1-5
V: TRBV6-1
size: many
DNA: TGTGCCAGCAGTGACAGGGGGCGAAGTTGGTATCAGCCCCAGCATTTT
CDR3: CASSDRGRSWYQPQHF

D: TRBD1
J: TRBJ1-1
V: TRBV7-9
size: few
DNA: TGTGCCAGCAGCCGACTGACAGGGTCGAACACTGAAGCTTTCTTT
CDR3: CASSRLTGSNTEAFF

D: NA
J: TRBJ2-1
V: TRBV5-1
size: NA
DNA: TGCGCCAGCAGCTTTGACGGATCAACTTACAATGAGCAGTTCTTC
CDR3: CASSFDGSTYNEQFF

D: NA
J: TRBJ1-5
V: TRBV4-1
size: NA
DNA: TGCGCCAGCAGCCATCAGCCTTTGACCTTAAATCAGCCCCAGCATTTT
CDR3: CASSHQPLTLNQPQHF

D: NA
J: TRBJ2-5
V: TRBV5-1
size: few
DNA: TGCGCCAGCAGCACCACAGGGAAGCAAGAGACCCAGTACTTC
CDR3: CASSTTGKQETQYF

D: NA
J: TRBJ1-2
V: TRBV3-1
size: many
DNA: TGTGCCAGCAGCCAAGGTTCGGGGGTAGGGGCCTATGGCTACACCTTC
CDR3: CASSQGSGVGAYGYTF

D: NA
J: TRBJ1-1
V: TRBV7-9
size: few
DNA: TGTGCCAGCAGCTCCCCGGGGCTGAGATGGATGAACACTGAAGCTTTCTTT
CDR3: CASSSPGLRWMNTEAFF

D: NA
J: TRBJ2-7
V: TRBV27
size: few
DNA: TGTGCCAGCAGTTTGGCAGGGTTTAAGTACGAGCAGTACTTC
CDR3: CASSLAGFKYEQYF